The clone carrying this T cell receptor (beta chain) was seen at least ten times. Its cognate antigen is unknown. This sample was included in a study of CD8 T cells in ankylosing spondylitis. TCRdb ran MiXCR on the 5' RACE reads and lists one entry per CDR3 protein. The sample carries 500,000 or so distinct CDR3 sequences, 5.3% recorded once. V was cut by 7 bases and J by 7 bases, with 11 bases left in between. Germline V gene data show CDR1 as SGHRS and CDR2 as YFSETQ. The CDR3 runs 11 residues. Study-level points and caveats: Within ankylosing spondylitis blood, a TCR beta motif made up of roughly eight highly homologous variants appeared to be characteristic.

The sample comprised blood, either unsorted or a sorted T cell fraction (not recorded which). This TCR came from a male donor with ankylosing spondylitis. The chain uses TRBV5-1 and TRBJ1-1; D might be TRBD1 (6 bases). CDR3 protein: CASVGHLEAFF. The CDR3 nucleotides are TGCGCCAGCGTGGGACACCTTGAAGCTTTCTTT.